The clone carrying this T cell receptor beta chain was detected ten times or more. Its target is unknown. V lost 5 bases to trimming and J lost 8 bases; unmatched junction nucleotides: 6. Looked up from germline, CDR1 is SGHVS and CDR2 is FQNEAQ. The CDR3 is 15 amino acids. The sample is drawn from a study of T cells in Graves' hyperthyroidism and ophthalmopathy. Patients having uncontrolled infection, another autoimmune disease, pregnancy or lactation were not included. Diagnostic decisions used clinical symptoms, serum thyroxine and TRAb, thyroid ultrasound and orbital computed tomography. Overall study findings and caveats: The majority of expanded thyroid clonotypes above 0.001 also appeared in blood. A median around 6 months before onset, the model predicted ophthalmopathy.

From RNA transcripts, TCR beta CDR3 regions were amplified. First-round RT-PCR targeting the TCR CDR3 was performed with the HTBI primer set. TCRdb reprocessed the multiplex PCR reads via MiXCR and lists one record per CDR3 protein. The profile shows a few hundred thousand distinct CDR3 sequences, 12% to 15% of them singletons. Source material: blood. This receptor was taken from a woman aged 40 to 55 with Graves' hyperthyroidism. The genes are TRBV7-8 and TRBJ2-1, with 13 bases aligning to TRBD2. The CDR3 region is CASSPTSGRAYEQFF. Here the CDR3 DNA reads TGTGCCAGCAGCCCCACTAGCGGGAGGGCCTATGAGCAGTTCTTC.